Presented here are 8 T cell receptor beta chains from one specimen sequenced in a study of shared clonotypes between healthy human individuals. Sequencing was performed with immunoSEQ multiplex PCR; in TCRdb, only in-frame clones are kept and a portion is missing. The sample gives roughly 2 million clones, 85% to 95% of which show up once; 0.1% to 0.15% is in the top ten. The sequencing input was naive CD4+ T cells sorted from blood. Subset indicated: CD45RA+ positively selected. These receptors were taken from a man younger than 35 in good health.

The chain carries TRBV5-1 and TRBJ2-3; possibly TRBD2 for D (5 bases). Trimming cost V 0 bases and J 9 bases, with 11 bases left between them. Germline-derived CDR1 and CDR2 are SGHRS and YFSETQ. CDR3 length: 13 residues. CDR3 amino acids: CASSLEGGGTQYF. The CDR3 DNA reads TGCGCCAGCAGCTTGGAAGGAGGTGGCACGCAGTATTTT.

The rearrangement links TRBV28 to TRBJ2-5; 10 positions agree with TRBD2. The CDR3 sequence is 18 residues long. Germline loops: CDR1 MDHEN, CDR2 SYDVKM. Germline trimming cut 3 bases from V and 3 bases from J; bases unmatched to any gene: 13. The CDR3 loop reads CASSFPTMASGGKETQYF. The CDR3 nucleotides are TGTGCCAGCAGTTTTCCCACCATGGCTAGCGGGGGTAAAGAGACCCAGTACTTC.

The chain combines TRBV10-3 with TRBJ2-1; 10 nucleotides match TRBD2. This CDR3 has 13 amino acids. The ends lost 9 bases at V and 5 bases at J; junction bases unmatched: 4. From germline, CDR1 is ENHRY and CDR2 SYGVKD. As DNA, the CDR3 is TGTGCCATAGCGGGAGGGCCAGACAATGAGCAGTTCTTC. Its protein is CAIAGGPDNEQFF.

The CDR3 region is CASSPQGVPGNTIYF. The CDR3 coding sequence is TGTGCCAGCAGCCCTCAGGGTGTCCCTGGAAACACCATATATTTT. The chain is built from TRBV7-2 and TRBJ1-3, with D perhaps TRBD1 (5 bases). The CDR3 runs to 15 residues. The germline V gene encodes CDR1 SGHTA and CDR2 FQGNSA. Trimming took 5 bases from V and 2 from J, leaving 13 bases between them.

Note on this clone: A much bigger clone sits one base away, suggesting this may be a read error. The sample carries other DNA sequences with the same CDR3. V and J are TRBV2 and TRBJ1-3; D is unclear. This CDR3 region has 16 residues. The germline CDR1 and CDR2 sequences are SNHLY and FYNNEI. The CDR3 is CASSELRATSGNTIYF. The CDR3 DNA reads as TGTGCCAGCAGTGAACTCCGGGCCACCTCTGGAAACACCATATACTTT.

The chain joins TRBV27 to TRBJ2-7, with TRBD2 identical over 13 bases. V gave up 3 bases and J gave up 0 bases; unmatched junction bases: 5. Germline values: CDR1 MNHEY, CDR2 SMNVEV (reference sequence). This CDR3 contains 17 residues. CDR3 DNA: TGTGCCAGCAGTTTGAGTGGGACTAGCGGGGCCTCCTACGAGCAGTACTTC. This sequence encodes CASSLSGTSGASYEQYF.

Concerning this clone: Other DNA sequences in the sample encode the same CDR3. The chain uses TRBV20-1 and TRBJ1-6; maybe TRBD1 (5 bases). This CDR3 contains 11 residues. Trimming took 7 bases from V and 13 from J, leaving 14 bases between them. Germline CDR1 DFQATT, CDR2 SNEGSKA (reference sequence). The CDR3 DNA is TGCAGTGGGGGGGGTTTAGGGCCCCTCCACTTT. Protein: CSGGGLGPLHF.

This clone has only one observation. This sequence joins TRBV30 and TRBJ2-7, with TRBD2 matching 15 bases. Germline V gene sequence: CDR1 GTSNPN, CDR2 SVGIG (reference sequence). This CDR3 spans 15 amino acids. V was clipped by 3 bases and J by 5 bases; unmatched bases: 5. CDR3 sequence reads: CAWSGLAGGVHEQYF. CDR3 DNA sequence: TGTGCCTGGAGCGGACTAGCGGGGGGGGTTCACGAGCAGTACTTC.